These 30 T cell receptor beta chains originate from one sample sequenced in a study of blood T cell repertoires in COVID-19. This table comes from immunoSEQ multiplex PCR, and its TCRdb copy is limited to in-frame clones, with some not included. The sample lists roughly 210,000 clones; around 90% were seen once. Source material: peripheral blood. The receptor set was obtained from a man aged 70 or older with acute or convalescent COVID-19.

The sample holds a few counts of this clone. The chain uses TRBV19 and TRBJ1-5, with 7 bases identical to TRBD1. Trimming cost V 6 bases and J 7 bases; bases outside gene matches: 9. The CDR3 extends over 14 amino acids. CDR1 and CDR2 from the germline V gene are LNHDA and SQIVND (reference sequence). CDR3 in DNA: TGTGCCAGTAGCCAGGGGGGTCTAGGACAGCCCCAGCATTTT. It is translated as CASSQGGLGQPQHF.

The chain combines TRBV18 with TRBJ2-5; 8 bases fit TRBD2. CDR1 is KGHSH and CDR2 is LQKENI in the germline V gene. The CDR3 covers 19 residues. Unmatched junction bases numbered 15, after V lost 1 base and J lost 2 bases. CDR3: CASSPRSGSTYFYQETQYF. CDR3 nucleotide sequence: TGTGCCAGCTCACCACGGAGCGGGAGCACCTACTTTTATCAAGAGACCCAGTACTTC.

This clone appeared a single time. V is TRBV19 and J is TRBJ1-2; TRBD1 might be the D (5 bases). V shed 5 bases and J shed 2 bases, with 12 bases lying between them. Germline CDR1 is LNHDA and CDR2 is SQIVND (reference sequence). The CDR3 is 14 amino acids. CDR3 region: CASSLGLQNYGYTF. The CDR3 nucleotides are TGTGCCAGTAGTTTGGGACTTCAAAACTATGGCTACACCTTC. The full variable domain, its missing parts supplied by reference TRBV19 and TRBJ1-2, is DGGITQSPKYLFRKEGQNVTLSCEQNLNHDAMYWYRQDPGQGLRLIYYSQIVNDFQKGDIAEGYSVSREKKESFPLTVTSAQKNPTAFYLCASSLGLQNYGYTFGSGTRLTVV.

The chain carries TRBV4-3 and TRBJ2-7, with 11 bases that match TRBD1. J was trimmed by 5 bases and V by 4 bases; bases with no gene match: 10. The CDR3 length is 16 residues. The germline CDR1 and CDR2 sequences are LGHNA and YSLEER. This CDR3 is CASSLLPRGQGDEQYF. CDR3 DNA sequence: TGCGCCAGCAGCCTTCTCCCCCGGGGACAGGGGGACGAGCAGTACTTC.

V is TRBV9 and J is TRBJ2-5; 10 bases fit TRBD2. Germline CDR1 is SGDLS and CDR2 is YYNGEE. The CDR3 has 15 residues. The V and J ends lost 4 bases and 5 bases, in that order; junction bases with no gene match: 8. In nucleotides, the CDR3 is TGTGCCAGCAGCCCCAGCGGGAGGGGACACGAGACCCAGTACTTC. Protein: CASSPSGRGHETQYF. The variable domain in full, completed from reference TRBV9 and TRBJ2-5, reads DSGVTQTPKHLITATGQRVTLRCSPRSGDLSVYWYQQSLDQGLQFLIQYYNGEERAKGNILERFSAQQFPDLHSELNLSSLELGDSALYFCASSPSGRGHETQYFGPGTRLLVL.

Written as DNA, the CDR3 is TGTGCCAGTAGTATTGACAGGGAGCACGAGCAGTACTTC. This gives the protein CASSIDREHEQYF. The chain couples TRBV19 to TRBJ2-7, with 7 bases matching TRBD1. The CDR3 consists of 13 residues. Germline lookup yields CDR1 LNHDA and CDR2 SQIVND (reference sequence). With 3 bases clipped from V and 5 bases from J, the junction kept 4 bases outside the gene matches.

The chain links TRBV5-1 to TRBJ2-4; TRBD2 matches at 9 bases. This CDR3 spans 16 amino acids. The V and J ends lost 0 bases and 4 bases, in that order; junction bases with no gene match: 5. Germline loops: CDR1 SGHRS, CDR2 YFSETQ. CDR3: CASSLDLAGIKNIQYF. CDR3 in DNA: TGCGCCAGCAGCTTGGACCTAGCGGGGATAAAAAACATTCAGTACTTC.

This clone was detected once. The rearrangement links TRBV3-1 (or the pseudogene TRBV3-2) to TRBJ1-2, with D unresolved. The ends were cut back, 6 bases at V and 0 bases at J, with 14 bases in the middle. Germline-derived CDR1 and CDR2 are LGHDT and YNNKEL (reference sequence). The length of the CDR3 is 15 residues. This chain's CDR3 is CASRAVGVANYGYTF. DNA of the CDR3: TGTGCCAGCAGAGCCGTGGGCGTTGCTAACTATGGCTACACCTTC.

The J gene is TRBJ2-5, the V gene TRBV5-1; possibly TRBD1 for D (5 bases). V lost 2 bases to trimming and J lost 2 bases, with 13 bases between them. The CDR3 is made up of 15 amino acids. From germline, CDR1 is SGHRS and CDR2 YFSETQ. CDR3 DNA sequence: TGCGCCAGCAGCTTTACCGACAGATTACAAGAGACCCAGTACTTC. Its protein product is CASSFTDRLQETQYF. Looking up the rest from reference TRBV5-1 and TRBJ2-5 gives the full variable domain: KAGVTQTPRYLIKTRGQQVTLSCSPISGHRSVSWYQQTPGQGLQFLFEYFSETQRNKGNFPGRFSGRQFSNSRSEMNVSTLELGDSALYLCASSFTDRLQETQYFGPGTRLLVL.

The rearrangement joins TRBV28 to TRBJ2-7, with a tentative D call TRBD2 (6 bases). CDR3 length: 16 amino acids. Germline V gene lookup returns CDR1 MDHEN and CDR2 SYDVKM. Trimming took 4 bases from V and 1 from J, leaving 17 bases between them. DNA of the CDR3: TGTGCCAGCAGTTCAGTAAGGAGGGCTAGGTCCTACGAGCAGTACTTC. This sequence encodes CASSSVRRARSYEQYF. The whole variable domain, filled in from reference TRBV28 and TRBJ2-7, reads DVKVTQSSRYLVKRTGEKVFLECVQDMDHENMFWYRQDPGLGLRLIYFSYDVKMKEKGDIPEGYSVSREKKERFSLILESASTNQTSMYLCASSSVRRARSYEQYFGPGTRLTVT.

The chain has TRBV6-5 and TRBJ2-3, with TRBD1 matching over 9 bases. This CDR3 is built from 15 residues. Germline CDR1 is MNHEY and CDR2 is SVGAGI. The J segment lost 4 bases and the V segment lost 4 bases, leaving 6 bases of the junction unmatched. CDR3 protein: CASSWTGQGADTQYF. DNA for the CDR3: TGTGCCAGCAGTTGGACGGGACAGGGAGCAGATACGCAGTATTTT.

This clone appeared a single time. The chain has TRBV18 and TRBJ2-3, with D possibly matching TRBD2 (6 bases). Germline-derived CDR1 and CDR2 are KGHSH and LQKENI. Trimming left V 5 bases short and J 0 bases short, with 9 bases between. CDR3 size: 14 residues. This CDR3 is CASSSLASTDTQYF. CDR3 sequence (DNA): TGTGCCAGCTCATCCCTAGCGAGCACAGATACGCAGTATTTT. The variable domain in full, with the rest retrieved from reference TRBV18 and TRBJ2-3, is NAGVMQNPRHLVRRRGQEARLRCSPMKGHSHVYWYRQLPEEGLKFMVYLQKENIIDESGMPKERFSAEFPKEGPSILRIQQVVRGDSAAYFCASSSLASTDTQYFGPGTRLTVL.

The genes are TRBV3-1 (or the pseudogene TRBV3-2) and TRBJ2-3, with 12 nucleotides matching TRBD2. Germline CDR1 and CDR2: LGHDT and YNNKEL (reference sequence). The CDR3 is made up of 16 amino acids. J lost 7 bases, V lost 4 bases, and 9 bases had no gene match. The CDR3 loop is CASSPRLAGVGNTQYF. CDR3 nucleotide sequence: TGTGCCAGCAGCCCCCGACTAGCGGGAGTAGGGAATACGCAGTATTTT.

V gene TRBV19 combines with J gene TRBJ1-3; the D gene is possibly TRBD1 (6 bases). CDR1 LNHDA and CDR2 SQIVND come from the germline V gene (reference sequence). Trimming shortened V by 6 bases and J by 2 bases, and 14 bases separated the two germline ends. CDR3 length: 15 residues. CDR3 in DNA: TGTGCCAGTAGACCGGTGGGGGCTGCTGGAAACACCATATATTTT. This encodes CASRPVGAAGNTIYF.

The J gene is TRBJ1-1, the V gene TRBV3-1 (or the pseudogene TRBV3-2); possibly TRBD1 for D (5 bases). This CDR3 is 15 amino acids long. Germline loops: CDR1 LGHDT, CDR2 YNNKEL (reference sequence). Trimming pared 2 bases from V and 0 bases from J, leaving 10 bases between. CDR3 DNA: TGTGCCAGCAGCCAACAGGGCCTGCTGAACACTGAAGCTTTCTTT. This translates into CASSQQGLLNTEAFF.

This clone was seen once. V and J are TRBV18 and TRBJ2-2; no clear D gene. Looked up from germline, CDR1 is KGHSH and CDR2 is LQKENI. V lost 0 bases to trimming and J lost 2 bases, with 7 bases between them. The CDR3 extends over 15 amino acids. This CDR3 is CASSPPGVNTGELFF. CDR3 bases: TGTGCCAGCTCACCACCCGGAGTTAACACCGGGGAGCTGTTTTTT.

DNA of the CDR3: TGTGCCAGCAGCCAGGCTACTAGCGGAGAGACCCAGTACTTC. Translation: CASSQATSGETQYF. V usage is TRBV3-1 (or the pseudogene TRBV3-2) and J usage is TRBJ2-5; 8 bases agree with TRBD2. This CDR3 contains 14 residues. With 3 bases clipped from V and 4 bases from J, the junction kept 4 bases outside the gene matches. Germline loops: CDR1 LGHDT, CDR2 YNNKEL (reference sequence).

The chain couples TRBV7-8 to TRBJ2-7; D remains ambiguous. Germline CDR1 reads SGHVS; CDR2 reads FQNEAQ. The CDR3 contains 15 residues. V shed 3 bases and J shed 3 bases, with 15 bases lying between them. CDR3 sequence reads: CASSFPPQRLYEQYF. The CDR3 nucleotides read TGTGCCAGCAGCTTTCCGCCTCAAAGACTCTACGAGCAGTACTTC. The variable domain in full, completed from reference TRBV7-8 and TRBJ2-7, reads GAGVSQSPRYKVAKRGQDVALRCDPISGHVSLFWYQQALGQGPEFLTYFQNEAQLDKSGLPSDRFFAERPEGSVSTLKIQRTQQEDSAVYLCASSFPPQRLYEQYFGPGTRLTVT.

V usage is TRBV5-1 and J usage is TRBJ1-1, with 7 bases aligning to TRBD1. Germline values: CDR1 SGHRS, CDR2 YFSETQ. This CDR3 spans 13 amino acids. The V gene end was trimmed by 3 bases and the J gene end by 4 bases; junction bases not matched to a gene: 3. This CDR3 is CASSSAGGTEAFF. CDR3 in DNA: TGCGCCAGCAGCTCCGCAGGGGGCACTGAAGCTTTCTTT. The variable domain in full, with the rest retrieved from reference TRBV5-1 and TRBJ1-1, is KAGVTQTPRYLIKTRGQQVTLSCSPISGHRSVSWYQQTPGQGLQFLFEYFSETQRNKGNFPGRFSGRQFSNSRSEMNVSTLELGDSALYLCASSSAGGTEAFFGQGTRLTVV.

This clone showed up just a few times. CDR3 sequence reads: CASSLRTGGSYEQYF. The CDR3 bases are TGTGCCAGCAGCTTAAGGACAGGGGGATCCTACGAGCAGTACTTC. This chain joins TRBV7-8 and TRBJ2-7; 10 nucleotides match TRBD1. The CDR3 is made up of 15 amino acids. Germline CDR1 is SGHVS and CDR2 is FQNEAQ. Trimming took 2 bases from V and 1 from J; bases not matched to a gene: 2.

This clone was counted a single time. V and J are TRBV10-3 and TRBJ2-2, with 7 bases that match TRBD2. V shed 3 bases and J 4 bases; nucleotides not matched to a gene: 2. The CDR3 covers 14 residues. Looked up from germline, CDR1 is ENHRY and CDR2 is SYGVKD. CDR3 coding DNA: TGTGCCATCAGTGAAAGGGAGGGCACCGGGGAGCTGTTTTTT. Translating gives CAISEREGTGELFF.

This chain connects TRBV6-5 to TRBJ2-2, with 16 bases fitting TRBD2. Germline CDR1 reads MNHEY; CDR2 reads SVGAGI. The CDR3 runs to 15 residues. Trimming cost V 10 bases and J 9 bases; bases outside gene matches: 8. CDR3 amino acids: CATGTSGRAVRELFF. The CDR3 coding sequence is TGTGCCACCGGGACTAGCGGGAGGGCCGTGCGGGAGCTGTTTTTT.

The chain couples TRBV30 to TRBJ1-3; D not resolved. The CDR3 covers 12 residues. V lost 1 base and J 6 bases, leaving 7 bases between the germline ends. Germline CDR1 GTSNPN, CDR2 SVGIG (reference sequence). In DNA, the CDR3 is TGTGCCTGGAGTGGTGGCCCAAACACCATATATTTT. Amino acids: CAWSGGPNTIYF.

The V call is TRBV30, the J call TRBJ2-5; D is perhaps TRBD2 (7 bases). There are 11 residues in the CDR3. The V end lost 3 bases, the J end lost 7 bases, and 9 bases lay between the germline ends. The germline V gene encodes CDR1 GTSNPN and CDR2 SVGIG (reference sequence). CDR3 in DNA: TGTGCCTGGAGGGGAGGGGGGACCCAGTACTTC. Residues: CAWRGGGTQYF.

This sequence joins TRBV7-3 and TRBJ2-7; no clear D. V lost 11 bases and J lost 3, with 2 bases in between. Germline loops: CDR1 SGHTA, CDR2 FQGTGA. The CDR3 has 8 amino acids. DNA of the CDR3: TGTGCCCTCTACGAGCAGTACTTC. Protein sequence: CALYEQYF. The variable domain in full, completed from reference TRBV7-3 and TRBJ2-7, reads GAGVSQTPSNKVTEKGKYVELRCDPISGHTALYWYRQSLGQGPEFLIYFQGTGAADDSGLPNDRFFAVRPEGSVSTLKIQRTERGDSAVYLCALYEQYFGPGTRLTVT.

The genes are TRBV7-9 and TRBJ2-1; possibly TRBD2 for D (5 bases). The CDR3 has 11 amino acids. Germline V lookup: CDR1 SEHNR, CDR2 FQNEAQ (reference sequence). The V gene lost 10 bases and the J gene lost 4 bases, with 8 bases spanning the gap. CDR3 protein: CATGLYNEQFF. The CDR3, as DNA: TGTGCCACCGGACTGTACAATGAGCAGTTCTTC.

The V call is TRBV6-5, the J call TRBJ2-2; TRBD1 matches at 7 bases. Trimming removed 6 bases from V and 5 bases from J; junction bases left unmatched: 6. The V gene's germline CDR1 is MNHEY and CDR2 SVGAGI. CDR3 size: 14 residues. As DNA, the CDR3 is TGTGCCAGCAGGGCCGGGACAGAGACCGGGGAGCTGTTTTTT. Its translation is CASRAGTETGELFF.

This clone was observed at least ten times. J is TRBJ1-2 and V is TRBV19; no reliable D call. The V end was cut by 2 bases, the J end by 4 bases, with 11 bases between. The germline CDR1 and CDR2 sequences are LNHDA and SQIVND (reference sequence). The CDR3 runs 14 residues. The CDR3, as DNA: TGTGCCAGTAGTATACGATCACAGCTCTATGGCTACACCTTC. Translating gives CASSIRSQLYGYTF.

CDR3 bases: TGTGCCAGCAGCCAACAGGGAGGGCATTACAATGAGCAGTTCTTC. It is translated as CASSQQGGHYNEQFF. The V and J genes are TRBV14 and TRBJ2-1; 7 bases match TRBD2. Trimming cost V 2 bases and J 4 bases; bases outside gene matches: 5. Germline V lookup: CDR1 SGHDN, CDR2 FVKESK. The CDR3 sequence is 15 residues long.

In this sample, this clone turned up a few times. The rearrangement joins TRBV6-6 to TRBJ1-4; possible D gene TRBD1, 5 bases. The V end was cut by 6 bases, the J end by 7 bases, with 15 bases between. Germline CDR1 is MNHNY and CDR2 is SVGAGI (reference sequence). The CDR3 length is 14 residues. The CDR3 protein is CASRSTSGGEKLFF. The CDR3 DNA follows: TGTGCCAGCAGGTCCACTTCGGGGGGTGAAAAACTGTTTTTT.